This is a list of T cell receptor beta chains from one sample in a study of blood T cell repertoires in COVID-19. TCRdb keeps only in-frame clones here, not all; method: immunoSEQ multiplex PCR. The sample lists a few hundred thousand clones; 70% to 85% were seen once. Input material: peripheral blood. Receptors were obtained from a man aged 40-50 years who had recovered from COVID-19. Both conserved end residues are part of each CDR3. A D gene is named only where the DNA matches it firmly.

J gene	D gene	V gene	CDR3 DNA	CDR3 protein
TRBJ2-1	NA	TRBV11-3	TGTGCCAGCAGCTTTCTACAGGGGAGGCAGTACAATGAGCAGTTCTTC	CASSFLQGRQYNEQFF
TRBJ1-5	TRBD1	TRBV5-1	TGCGCCAGCAGCCAAGGACAGGGCAATCAGCCCCAGCATTTT	CASSQGQGNQPQHF
TRBJ1-6	NA	TRBV2	TGTGCCAGCAGTGAAGGGCAGTATAATTCACCCCTCCACTTT	CASSEGQYNSPLHF
TRBJ2-3	NA	TRBV12-5	TGTGCTAGTGGTTTGGCAAGCGGACGCGGATACACAGATACGCAGTATTTT	CASGLASGRGYTDTQYF
TRBJ2-7	TRBD2	TRBV29-1	TGCAGCGGCCGGACTAGCGGGAGGGCCGAGCAGTACTTC	CSGRTSGRAEQYF
TRBJ2-1	NA	TRBV2	TGTGCCAGCAGAACAGGGTACGAATCCTACAATGAGCAGTTCTTC	CASRTGYESYNEQFF
TRBJ2-3	NA	TRBV19	TGTGCCAGTAGTACCGAAGGACGGCGGGGTAGCACAGATACGCAGTATTTT	CASSTEGRRGSTDTQYF
TRBJ1-1	NA	TRBV14	TGTGCCAGCAGCCAAGGGGGCGGAGGGAGGAACGCTGAAGCTTTCTTT	CASSQGGGGRNAEAFF
TRBJ1-1	NA	TRBV30	TGTGCCGGGGAGAGGAACACTGAAGCTTTCTTT	CAGERNTEAFF
TRBJ2-7	NA	TRBV27	TGTGCCAGCAGTTTGGTGCAGGGCTACGAGCAGTACTTC	CASSLVQGYEQYF